Shown below are 31 T cell receptor beta chains from a single sample sequenced in a study of T cell clonality in common variable immunodeficiency (dated by TCRdb to 2013 to 2016). Preparation of the library involved the immunoSEQ multiplex PCR assay. TCRdb stores this immuneACCESS table with in-frame sequences only. Part of the clones is absent; in the studies checked, under half of the shortfall reflects unresolved V genes, and no reason is known for the rest. This sample holds around 50,000 clones in total, without any singletons. Of the sample, 5% to 6.5% falls within the top ten clones. Sample: peripheral blood mononuclear cells. The receptors were sampled from a person aged 18 to 75 in good health.

At least ten counts were recorded for this clone. The part of the CDR3 DNA that was read is TGTGCCAGCAGCCAAGTCCGGGGTCACTCACCC. The encoded protein is CASSQVRGHSP. The CDR3, in full, reads CASSQVRGHSPLHF. The rearrangement links TRBV14 to TRBJ1-6; D is ambiguous. Read data end 3 residues before the CDR3 end; the end is taken from the germline J gene. This CDR3 spans 14 amino acids. Trimming shortened V by 1 base and J by 10 bases, and 11 bases separated the two germline ends. Germline V lookup: CDR1 SGHDN, CDR2 FVKESK.

This clone was detected many times. CDR3 DNA (partial): TGTGCCAGCAGCTTTCCAGGGAACTATGGC. Translated: CASSFPGNYG. The CDR3 reads in full as CASSFPGNYGYTF. The V call is TRBV7-8, the J call TRBJ1-2; D possibly corresponds to TRBD1 (5 bases). Read data end 3 residues before the CDR3 end; the end is taken from the germline J gene. The germline V gene encodes CDR1 SGHVS and CDR2 FQNEAQ. V dropped 3 bases and J dropped 2 bases, with 7 bases sitting between them. This CDR3 spans 13 amino acids.

Many counts were recorded for this clone. The sequenced fragment ends 3 residues before the CDR3 boundary, so the rest is inferred from the germline J gene. The J gene is TRBJ2-5, the V gene TRBV5-1; 9 positions agree with TRBD1. The CDR3 covers 17 residues. V lost 4 bases and J lost 4; bases outside the gene matches: 14. The germline V gene has CDR1 SGHRS and CDR2 YFSETQ. The CDR3 is CASSTGLTGQGVETQYF. The covered CDR3 bases are TGCGCCAGCAGCACAGGTCTAACGGGACAGGGAGTAGAGACC.

This clone has ten or more counts. The read comes to an end 3 residues before the CDR3 does, leaving the germline J gene to fill in the end. This chain uses TRBV19 with TRBJ1-6; D unresolved. The germline CDR1 and CDR2 sequences are LNHDA and SQIVND (reference sequence). This CDR3 comprises 16 residues. Deletions cut 6 bases from V and 5 bases from J, with 17 bases between. The DNA read from the CDR3 is TGTGCCAGTAGAGAAACGCCCACGGGGAATAATTCACCC. Translated: CASRETPTGNNSP. The full CDR3 sequence reads CASRETPTGNNSPLHF. The full variable domain, completed using reference TRBV19 and TRBJ1-6, is DGGITQSPKYLFRKEGQNVTLSCEQNLNHDAMYWYRQDPGQGLRLIYYSQIVNDFQKGDIAEGYSVSREKKESFPLTVTSAQKNPTAFYLCASRETPTGNNSPLHFGNGTRLTVT.

This clone has a count of ten or more. The CDR3 end lies 3 residues beyond the end of the read and is filled in from the germline J gene. The chain couples TRBV6-1 to TRBJ1-5, with D perhaps matching TRBD1 (5 bases). V dropped 1 base and J dropped 1 base, with 11 bases sitting between them. The CDR3 is made up of 16 amino acids. Germline V CDR1 and CDR2: MNHNS, SASEGT. The CDR3: CASSEVMAGSNQPQHF. The covered CDR3 bases are TGTGCCAGCAGTGAAGTGATGGCAGGGAGCAATCAGCCC.

This clone showed up many times. The sequenced fragment ends 3 residues before the CDR3 boundary, so the rest is inferred from the germline J gene. The rearrangement joins TRBV5-6 to TRBJ1-2; a possible D gene is TRBD1 (5 bases). The germline V gene has CDR1 SGHDT and CDR2 YYEEEE. This CDR3 spans 12 amino acids. The CDR3 loop reads CASSFAGETYTF. CDR3 DNA (partial): TGTGCCAGCAGCTTTGCGGGGGAGACC.

There are many counts of this clone. From the germline J gene comes the end of the CDR3, since the read stops 3 residues before it. This sequence joins TRBV20-1 and TRBJ2-7; TRBD2 might be the D (5 bases). V was shortened by 4 bases and J by 2 bases, with 12 bases between the two germline ends. This CDR3 spans 13 amino acids. Germline CDR1 and CDR2: DFQATT and SNEGSKA (reference sequence). The sequenced part of the CDR3 DNA is TGCAGTGCTAACAAGGACGGGGCCTACGAG. It yields the protein CSANKDGAYE. The CDR3 as a whole reads CSANKDGAYEQYF.

This clone has a handful of counts. Read data end 3 residues before the CDR3 end; the end is taken from the germline J gene. The V gene is TRBV7-8, the J gene TRBJ2-4; possibly TRBD2 for D (7 bases). The CDR3 totals 12 residues. Germline values: CDR1 SGHVS, CDR2 FQNEAQ. CDR3 region: CASSLTGRGQYF. The sequenced CDR3 bases are TGTGCCAGCAGCCTCACAGGGAGGGGT.

The table lists this clone with many counts. The CDR3 loop reads CASNAGRGGIQYF. The DNA read from the CDR3 is TGTGCCAGCAACGCCGGCCGTGGGGGGATT. This rearrangement joins TRBV2 to TRBJ2-4, with a possible D match to TRBD2 (6 bases). The read stops 3 residues short of the end of the CDR3; the missing end is completed from the germline J gene. Germline CDR1 is SNHLY and CDR2 is FYNNEI. The CDR3 runs to 13 residues.

The sample holds many counts of this clone. The read ends 3 residues before the CDR3 terminus; that terminus is restored from the germline J gene. This rearrangement joins TRBV5-1 to TRBJ2-3, with D possibly called TRBD1 or TRBD2 (6 bases each). The CDR3 contains 16 residues. Per germline, CDR1 SGHRS and CDR2 YFSETQ. V shed 4 bases and J shed 1 base, with 16 bases lying between them. Incomplete CDR3 DNA: TGCGCCAGCAGCCCGGAGGGGGATCACGGCACAGATACG. Protein product: CASSPEGDHGTDT. The full CDR3 is CASSPEGDHGTDTQYF.

There are many counts of this clone. Sequencing ends 3 residues short of the CDR3 end; the germline J gene provides the rest. The V call is TRBV4-1, the J call TRBJ2-7; D is unclear. V was pared by 0 bases and J by 4 bases, with 7 bases between. Germline V gene lookup returns CDR1 MGHRA and CDR2 YSYEKL. The length of the CDR3 is 13 residues. The CDR3 sequence is CASSQESGYEQYF. The DNA read from the CDR3 is TGCGCCAGCAGCCAAGAGTCAGGATACGAG.

This clone was found many times. The read terminates 3 residues before the CDR3 end, so the remaining end is supplied by the germline J gene. This rearrangement joins TRBV5-1 to TRBJ1-1, with a weak D call TRBD1 (5 bases). The CDR3 covers 15 residues. V was pared by 0 bases and J by 0 bases, with 9 bases between. In germline, CDR1 is SGHRS, CDR2 YFSETQ. CDR3 DNA, as far as it was read: TGCGCCAGCAGCTTGGCTCAGGGTTTGAACACTGAA. Its protein is CASSLAQGLNTE. The whole CDR3 region reads CASSLAQGLNTEAFF.

This clone was detected ten times or more. The sequenced fragment ends 3 residues before the CDR3 boundary, so the rest is inferred from the germline J gene. This sequence joins TRBV11-3 and TRBJ2-2; no firm D call. Germline-derived CDR1 and CDR2 are SGHNT and YENEEA. The CDR3 covers 13 residues. Trimming took off 3 bases at V and 6 bases at J, with 8 bases between the two ends. The DNA read from the CDR3 is TGTGCCAGCAGCTTTTCCCATCCCGGGGAG. This translates into CASSFSHPGE. The complete CDR3 reads CASSFSHPGELFF.

Many counts were recorded for this clone. The DNA ends 3 residues before the CDR3 does, and the rest of the CDR3 is filled in from the germline J gene. The rearrangement uses TRBV5-1 and TRBJ1-2, with D unclear. The germline CDR1 and CDR2 sequences are SGHRS and YFSETQ. CDR3 size: 12 residues. This chain's CDR3 is CASSSGYSGYTF. Partial CDR3 DNA: TGCGCCAGCAGCTCCGGTTACAGCGGC.

Comment on this clone: The CDR3 goes on 3 residues after the read ends, and that part is filled in from the germline J gene. The chain links TRBV11-2 to TRBJ2-7, with TRBD1 identical over 9 bases. V trimming: 5 bases; J trimming: 5 bases; junction bases outside the gene matches: 7. There are 14 residues in the CDR3. Germline V gene lookup returns CDR1 SGHAT and CDR2 FQNNGV. The part of the CDR3 DNA that was read is TGTGCCAGCAGCCGTAACAGGGGGCTGAACGAG. Translated: CASSRNRGLNE. The complete CDR3 protein is CASSRNRGLNEQYF.

The table lists this clone with many counts. With the read ending 3 residues before the CDR3 end, the germline J gene is used to fill in that end. This chain connects TRBV7-9 to TRBJ2-1; tentatively, D is TRBD1 (6 bases). The CDR3 is 13 amino acids. Looked up from germline, CDR1 is SEHNR and CDR2 is FQNEAQ (reference sequence). Trimming shortened V by 4 bases and J by 5 bases, and 9 bases separated the two germline ends. The part of the CDR3 DNA that was read is TGTGCCAGCAGCTCCGGACAGAACAATGAG. It codes for CASSSGQNNE. The whole CDR3 reads CASSSGQNNEQFF. Full variable domain (outside the CDR3, taken from reference TRBV7-9 and TRBJ2-1): DTGVSQNPRHKITKRGQNVTFRCDPISEHNRLYWYRQTLGQGPEFLTYFQNEAQLEKSRLLSDRFSAERPKGSFSTLEIQRTEQGDSAMYLCASSSGQNNEQFFGPGTRLTVL.

This clone was counted at least ten times. A read error may produce the germline difference seen at one junction end. The CDR3 end falls 3 residues outside the read, so it is completed with the germline J gene. The chain is built from TRBV4-2 and TRBJ2-3, with TRBD1 matching over 7 bases. The V gene's germline CDR1 is LGHNA and CDR2 YNFKEQ. The CDR3 spans 15 residues. Incomplete CDR3 DNA: TGCGCCAGCAGCACCCGGACAGGACGCACAGATACG. Protein product: CASSTRTGRTDT. The entire CDR3 protein is CASSTRTGRTDTQYF.

This clone was found many times. The missing CDR3 end, 3 residues past where the read stops, is filled in from the germline J gene. The V gene is TRBV7-2, the J gene TRBJ2-3; D perhaps matches TRBD1 (6 bases). The CDR3 contains 14 residues. With 0 bases removed from V and 5 bases from J, the gap between germline ends came to 9 bases. Germline V lookup: CDR1 SGHTA, CDR2 FQGNSA. Here the CDR3 reads CASSLATGRDTQYF. The part of the CDR3 DNA that was read is TGTGCCAGCAGCTTAGCGACAGGAAGAGATACG.

This clone was counted at least ten times. The read halts 3 residues ahead of the CDR3 end, with the missing end drawn from the germline J gene. The V call is TRBV5-1, the J call TRBJ2-3; D is perhaps TRBD2 (6 bases). The CDR3 consists of 19 residues. Trimming shortened V by 3 bases and J by 2 bases, and 25 bases separated the two germline ends. CDR1 is SGHRS and CDR2 is YFSETQ in the germline V gene. CDR3 DNA, as far as it was read: TGCGCCAGCAGCTCATGGGGGACTCGCACCGATACAGACACAGATACG. Translation gives CASSSWGTRTDTDTDT. The entire CDR3 reads CASSSWGTRTDTDTDTQYF.

This clone was observed at least ten times. The read terminates 3 residues before the CDR3 end, so the remaining end is supplied by the germline J gene. V and J are TRBV5-1 and TRBJ2-3, with D perhaps matching TRBD1 (6 bases). V gave up 4 bases and J gave up 6 bases, with 12 bases separating them. Germline CDR1 and CDR2: SGHRS and YFSETQ. The CDR3 runs 13 residues. The chain's CDR3 is CASSARQGDTQYF. The sequenced CDR3 bases are TGCGCCAGCAGCGCCCGCCAGGGGGATACG.

This clone was observed many times. The CDR3 goes on 3 residues after the read ends, and that part is filled in from the germline J gene. The chain uses TRBV5-6 and TRBJ1-2; 8 bases are a match to TRBD1. Losses at the gene ends were 4 bases for V and 4 bases for J; bases not matched to a gene: 9. Germline lookup yields CDR1 SGHDT and CDR2 YYEEEE. The CDR3 runs 15 residues. The CDR3 DNA, read in part, is TGTGCCAGCAGCCGGCAAACCGGGACAGGCTATGGC. It encodes CASSRQTGTGYG. The entire CDR3 sequence reads CASSRQTGTGYGYTF.

This clone was counted many times. Read coverage stops 3 residues before the CDR3 terminus; the germline J gene supplies the remainder. V and J are TRBV13 and TRBJ1-1, with D unclear. The CDR3 is made up of 14 amino acids. V was trimmed by 5 bases and J by 0 bases, leaving 10 bases between them. Per the germline V gene, CDR1 is PRHDT and CDR2 is FYEKMQ (reference sequence). The CDR3 sequence is CASSTRHLNTEAFF. The part of the CDR3 DNA that was read is TGTGCCAGCAGCACCCGACACCTGAACACTGAA.

The sample holds many counts of this clone. The read comes to an end 3 residues before the CDR3 does, leaving the germline J gene to fill in the end. The V gene is TRBV11-2, the J gene TRBJ2-5; 8 nucleotides line up with TRBD1. Germline V gene sequence: CDR1 SGHAT, CDR2 FQNNGV. CDR3 length: 14 amino acids. Germline trimming cut 3 bases from V and 3 bases from J; bases unmatched to any gene: 3. CDR3: CASSLGQAKETQYF. The sequenced CDR3 bases are TGTGCCAGCAGCTTGGGACAGGCGAAAGAGACC.

At least ten counts were recorded for this clone. From the germline J gene comes the end of the CDR3, since the read stops 3 residues before it. The chain combines TRBV7-9 with TRBJ1-5; the D gene is possibly TRBD1 (6 bases). Trimming stripped 5 bases from V and 3 bases from J, with 11 bases between. Germline V gives CDR1 SEHNR, CDR2 FQNEAQ (reference sequence). The CDR3 has 14 amino acids. The chain's CDR3 is CASSPTGNNQPQHF. The CDR3 bases that were read are TGTGCCAGCAGCCCCACAGGGAACAATCAGCCC. Complete variable domain (other parts from reference TRBV7-9 and TRBJ1-5): DTGVSQNPRHKITKRGQNVTFRCDPISEHNRLYWYRQTLGQGPEFLTYFQNEAQLEKSRLLSDRFSAERPKGSFSTLEIQRTEQGDSAMYLCASSPTGNNQPQHFGDGTRLSIL.

In this sample, this clone turned up many times. Partial CDR3 DNA: TGTGCCAGCAGCCCTCGCGTGGGGGCCCTATCCTCTGGAAACACC. Translating it yields CASSPRVGALSSGNT. The whole CDR3 protein reads CASSPRVGALSSGNTIYF. V gene TRBV14 combines with J gene TRBJ1-3, with TRBD1 as a possible D gene (6 bases). Sequencing ends 3 residues short of the CDR3 end; the germline J gene provides the rest. The V gene lost 4 bases and the J gene lost 0 bases, with 19 bases spanning the gap. The CDR3 totals 18 residues. CDR1 and CDR2 from the germline V gene are SGHDN and FVKESK.

This clone was recorded many times. The read stops 3 residues short of the end of the CDR3; the missing end is completed from the germline J gene. The chain couples TRBV11-2 to TRBJ2-7; TRBD2 matches 10 bases. The CDR3 extends over 15 amino acids. After removal of 6 bases from V and 0 bases from J, the junction contained 5 bases not matched to a gene. Germline-derived CDR1 and CDR2 are SGHAT and FQNNGV. The CDR3 is CASREGLADSYEQYF. The covered CDR3 bases are TGTGCCAGCAGGGAAGGACTAGCGGACTCCTACGAG.

With respect to this clone: The read ends 3 residues early relative to the CDR3; the germline J gene fills the gap. The V call is TRBV19, the J call TRBJ2-2, with TRBD1 matching 8 bases. The CDR3 sequence is 14 residues long. Germline lookup yields CDR1 LNHDA and CDR2 SQIVND (reference sequence). The CDR3: CASKDRAVYSPLFF. CDR3 DNA, as far as it was read: TGTGCCAGTAAGGACAGGGCCGTATATTCACCG.

This clone was picked up many times. Sequencing ends 3 residues short of the CDR3 end; the germline J gene provides the rest. J is TRBJ2-7 and V is TRBV5-1; 7 bases are shared with TRBD1. The junction had 5 bases not matched to a gene; V was cut back by 0 bases and J by 5 bases. The CDR3 is 14 residues long. The germline gives CDR1 SGHRS, CDR2 YFSETQ. The CDR3 spells CASSLGQGLDEQYF. CDR3 DNA, as far as it was read: TGCGCCAGCAGCTTGGGACAGGGTCTCGACGAG.

In its sample, this clone was seen many times. The CDR3 bases that were read are TGTGCCAGCAGTGGGCAGGGGAGCTACAATGAG. It translates to CASSGQGSYNE. The entire CDR3 protein reads CASSGQGSYNEQFF. The chain joins TRBV6-1 to TRBJ2-1, with a possible D match to TRBD1 (6 bases). The read halts 3 residues ahead of the CDR3 end, with the missing end drawn from the germline J gene. V was shortened by 4 bases and J by 3 bases, with 10 bases between the two germline ends. Looked up from germline, CDR1 is MNHNS and CDR2 is SASEGT. CDR3 length equals 14 residues.

As concerns this clone: The read ends 3 residues before the CDR3 terminus; that terminus is restored from the germline J gene. The V and J genes are TRBV20-1 and TRBJ1-2, with D tentatively TRBD1 (6 bases). CDR1 and CDR2 from the germline V gene are DFQATT and SNEGSKA (reference sequence). The CDR3 sequence is 10 residues long. CDR3 DNA, as far as it was read: TGCAGTGCCAGGACAGATGAC. It yields the protein CSARTDD. The full CDR3 sequence reads CSARTDDYTF.

At least ten counts were recorded for this clone. The CDR3 goes on 3 residues after the read ends, and that part is filled in from the germline J gene. The chain has TRBV6-2 or TRBV6-3 and TRBJ2-3, with 10 bases that match TRBD2. This CDR3 region has 16 residues. Germline V gives CDR1 MNHEY, CDR2 SVGEGT. This CDR3 reads CASSYGVAGGFKTQYF. Incomplete CDR3 DNA: TGTGCCAGCAGTTACGGGGTAGCGGGGGGCTTCAAGACG.